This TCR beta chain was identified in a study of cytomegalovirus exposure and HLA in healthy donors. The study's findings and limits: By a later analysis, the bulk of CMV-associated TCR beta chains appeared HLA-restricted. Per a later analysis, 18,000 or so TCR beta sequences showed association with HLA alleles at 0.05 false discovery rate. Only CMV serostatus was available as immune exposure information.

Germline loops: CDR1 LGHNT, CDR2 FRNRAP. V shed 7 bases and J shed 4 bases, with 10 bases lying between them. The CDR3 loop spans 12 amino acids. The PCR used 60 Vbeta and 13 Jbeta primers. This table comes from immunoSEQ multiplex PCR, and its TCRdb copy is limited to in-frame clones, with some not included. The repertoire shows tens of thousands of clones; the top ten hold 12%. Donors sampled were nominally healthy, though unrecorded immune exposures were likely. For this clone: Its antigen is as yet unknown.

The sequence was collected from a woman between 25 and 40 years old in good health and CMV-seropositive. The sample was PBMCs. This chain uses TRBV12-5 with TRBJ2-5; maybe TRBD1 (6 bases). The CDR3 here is CASDRDGETQYF. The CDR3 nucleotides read TGTGCTAGTGACAGGGACGGAGAGACCCAGTACTTC.